A selection of T cell receptor beta chains follows, all from one sample in a study of blood T cell repertoires in COVID-19. TCRdb keeps only in-frame clones here, not all; method: immunoSEQ multiplex PCR. The sample holds more than 90,000 clones, under 85% seen once. The sequenced sample consisted of peripheral blood. Every receptor here comes from a human donor in a cohort sampled during active COVID-19. Each CDR3 is given with its conserved first and last residue.

V	J	CDR3
TRBV7-8	TRBJ1-4	CASSLGGAAFNEKLFF
TRBV19	TRBJ2-1	CASSIGSGLASYNEQFF
TRBV4-3	TRBJ1-1	CASSQTFRGNTEAFF
TRBV19	TRBJ2-5	CASKDRNLETQYF
TRBV6-4	TRBJ1-2	CASTLDRVIYTF
TRBV7-8	TRBJ1-5	CASSRTGGGINQPQHF
TRBV18	TRBJ2-1	CASSPSWAGANNEQFF
TRBV6-5	TRBJ1-6	CASMAPQGSPLHF
TRBV29-1	TRBJ1-5	CSVGGGVGQPQHF
TRBV10-1	TRBJ2-7	CASSEGPPILYEQYF
TRBV5-1	TRBJ1-1	CASSSHLGGTEAFF
TRBV12-2	TRBJ2-5	CASRFGPGRFPGSSIQETQYF
TRBV2	TRBJ1-5	CASSRTGTSNQPQHF
TRBV7-2	TRBJ2-1	CASSPQGDEQFF
TRBV25-1	TRBJ1-5	CASSPPGGSNQPQHF
TRBV18	TRBJ2-3	CASSPLSLSGYPSTDTQYF
TRBV7-9	TRBJ1-5	CASSSSNGQSMKPQHF
TRBV12-5	TRBJ2-7	CASGLGTASSYEQYF
TRBV28	TRBJ1-1	CASSTDPTGSTEAFF
TRBV27	TRBJ2-7	CASRRTGDAYEQYF
TRBV19	TRBJ1-5	CATEGVTGTAGAQHF
TRBV6-1	TRBJ1-1	CASSVQGRVRVNTEAFF
TRBV4-3	TRBJ1-3	CASSQDLGQGGGNTIYF
TRBV11-3	TRBJ2-2	CASSLTSGTGELFF
TRBV7-2	TRBJ1-2	CASSQEAYVGYGYTF
TRBV4-3	TRBJ1-3	CASSQAGTGRALSGNTIYF
TRBV7-9	TRBJ1-3	CASSRPGTGSSGNTIYF
TRBV10-3	TRBJ1-2	CAIRGTGSGYTF
TRBV29-1	TRBJ2-7	CSVADRLYEQYF
TRBV7-2	TRBJ2-4	CASSLNPSGGQNIQYF
TRBV15	TRBJ1-6	CATSSGGQRNFNSPLHF
TRBV7-9	TRBJ1-2	CASSLNRGRDDSGYTF
TRBV29-1	TRBJ1-2	CSALQGASYGYTF
TRBV2	TRBJ2-3	CASRRQGNTDTQYF
TRBV5-1	TRBJ1-1	CASSPRTGPGGTEAFF
TRBV7-3	TRBJ2-5	CASSLVGQGALQETQYF
TRBV25-1	TRBJ1-2	CASSEKGAGKIYGYTF
TRBV3-1/TRBV3-2	TRBJ1-1	CASSQASGRGSTEAFF
TRBV9	TRBJ1-1	CASSVDPPGALNTEAFF
TRBV5-1	TRBJ2-3	CASSSPGLAGGTDTQYF
TRBV25-1	TRBJ1-1	CASQGLLNTEAFF
TRBV6-2/TRBV6-3	TRBJ2-4	CASSSLQGLAKNIQYF
TRBV25-1	TRBJ2-5	CASRPGDRDLGTQYF
TRBV18	TRBJ2-5	CASQSSGRETQYF
TRBV7-2	TRBJ2-5	CASSPTGVQETQYF
TRBV4-3	TRBJ1-2	CASSQEAGQGYGYTF
TRBV18	TRBJ1-5	CASSLRGQPQHF
TRBV7-3	TRBJ2-1	CASSLNGQGLVNEQFF
TRBV14	TRBJ1-1	CASSQDHVRGLITEAFF
TRBV6-2/TRBV6-3	TRBJ2-3	CASSLAGGGTDTQYF